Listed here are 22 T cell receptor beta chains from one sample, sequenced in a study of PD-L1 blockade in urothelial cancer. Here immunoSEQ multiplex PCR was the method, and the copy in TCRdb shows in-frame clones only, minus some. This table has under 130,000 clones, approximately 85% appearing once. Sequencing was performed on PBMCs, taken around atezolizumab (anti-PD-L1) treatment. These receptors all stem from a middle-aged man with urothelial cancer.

This chain's CDR3 is CASSNLAKYDEQFF. CDR3 coding DNA: TGTGCCAGTAGTAATCTAGCGAAATACGATGAGCAGTTCTTC. The chain is built from TRBV19 and TRBJ2-1; TRBD2 might be the D (6 bases). CDR1 is LNHDA, CDR2 SQIVND, per germline (reference sequence). This CDR3 has 14 residues. The V end was cut by 4 bases, the J end by 8 bases, with 15 bases between.

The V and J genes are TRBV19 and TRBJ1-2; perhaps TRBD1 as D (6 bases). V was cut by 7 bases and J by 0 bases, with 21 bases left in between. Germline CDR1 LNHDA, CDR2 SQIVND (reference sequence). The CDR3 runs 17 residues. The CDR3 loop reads CASNPGWQGTTNYGYTF. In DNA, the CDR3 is TGTGCCAGTAACCCTGGGTGGCAGGGGACAACTAACTATGGCTACACCTTC.

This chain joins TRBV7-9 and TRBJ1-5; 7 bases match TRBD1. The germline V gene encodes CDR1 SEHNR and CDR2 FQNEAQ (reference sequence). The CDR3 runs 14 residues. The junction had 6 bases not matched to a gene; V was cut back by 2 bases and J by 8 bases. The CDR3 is CASSLRDSGEPQHF. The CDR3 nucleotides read TGTGCCAGCAGCTTACGGGACAGCGGTGAGCCCCAGCATTTT.

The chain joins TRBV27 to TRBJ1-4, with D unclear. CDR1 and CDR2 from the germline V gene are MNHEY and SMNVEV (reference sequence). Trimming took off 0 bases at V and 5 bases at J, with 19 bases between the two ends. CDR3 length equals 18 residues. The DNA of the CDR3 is TGTGCCAGCAGTTTATCTGGACGAGCGGAAGTTAACAATGAAAAACTGTTTTTT. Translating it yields CASSLSGRAEVNNEKLFF. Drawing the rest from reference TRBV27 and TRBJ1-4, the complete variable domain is EAQVTQNPRYLITVTGKKLTVTCSQNMNHEYMSWYRQDPGLGLRQIYYSMNVEVTDKGDVPEGYKVSRKEKRNFPLILESPSPNQTSLYFCASSLSGRAEVNNEKLFFGSGTQLSVL.

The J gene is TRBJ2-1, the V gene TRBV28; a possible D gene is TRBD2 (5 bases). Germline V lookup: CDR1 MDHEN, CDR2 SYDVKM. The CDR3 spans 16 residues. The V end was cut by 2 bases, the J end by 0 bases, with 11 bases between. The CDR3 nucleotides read TGTGCCAGCAGTTTAGAGGGCCTGAGCTCCTACAATGAGCAGTTCTTC. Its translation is CASSLEGLSSYNEQFF.

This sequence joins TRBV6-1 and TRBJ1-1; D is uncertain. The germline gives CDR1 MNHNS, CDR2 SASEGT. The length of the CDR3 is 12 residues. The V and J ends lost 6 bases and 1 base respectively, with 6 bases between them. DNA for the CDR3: TGTGCCAGCAGGAGAACGAACACTGAAGCTTTCTTT. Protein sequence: CASRRTNTEAFF.

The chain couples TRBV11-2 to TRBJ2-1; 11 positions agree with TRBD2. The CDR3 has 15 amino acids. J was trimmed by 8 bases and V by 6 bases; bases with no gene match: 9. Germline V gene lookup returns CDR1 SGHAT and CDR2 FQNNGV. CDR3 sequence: CASRLLLAGVDEQFF. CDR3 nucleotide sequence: TGTGCCAGCAGATTGCTACTAGCGGGAGTAGATGAGCAGTTCTTC.

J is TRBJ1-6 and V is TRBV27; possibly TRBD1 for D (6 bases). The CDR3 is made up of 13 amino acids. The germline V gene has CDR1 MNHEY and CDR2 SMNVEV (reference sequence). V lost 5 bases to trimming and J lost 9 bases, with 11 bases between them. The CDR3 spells CASSQTGSSPLHF. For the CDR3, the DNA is TGTGCCAGCAGTCAAACAGGGAGTTCACCCCTCCACTTT.

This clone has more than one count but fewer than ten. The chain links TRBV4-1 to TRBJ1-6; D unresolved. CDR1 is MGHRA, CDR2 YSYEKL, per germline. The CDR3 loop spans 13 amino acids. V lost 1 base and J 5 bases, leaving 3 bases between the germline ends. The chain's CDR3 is CASSQANNSPLHF. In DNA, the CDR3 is TGCGCCAGCAGCCAAGCTAATAATTCACCCCTCCACTTT.

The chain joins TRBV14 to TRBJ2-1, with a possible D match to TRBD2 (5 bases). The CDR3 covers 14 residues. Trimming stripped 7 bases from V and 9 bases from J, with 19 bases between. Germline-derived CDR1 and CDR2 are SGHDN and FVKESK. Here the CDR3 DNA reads TGTGCCAGCACGGGTCTAGGGAGTATCGGTGAGCAGTTCTTC. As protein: CASTGLGSIGEQFF. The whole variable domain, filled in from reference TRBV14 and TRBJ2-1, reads EAGVTQFPSHSVIEKGQTVTLRCDPISGHDNLYWYRRVMGKEIKFLLHFVKESKQDESGMPNNRFLAERTGGTYSTLKVQPAELEDSGVYFCASTGLGSIGEQFFGPGTRLTVL.

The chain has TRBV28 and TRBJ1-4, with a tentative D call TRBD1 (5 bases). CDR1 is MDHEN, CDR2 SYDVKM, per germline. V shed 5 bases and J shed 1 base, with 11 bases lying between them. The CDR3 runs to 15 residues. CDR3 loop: CASSPGGGTNEKLFF. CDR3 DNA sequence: TGTGCCAGCAGTCCGGGGGGGGGAACTAATGAAAAACTGTTTTTT.

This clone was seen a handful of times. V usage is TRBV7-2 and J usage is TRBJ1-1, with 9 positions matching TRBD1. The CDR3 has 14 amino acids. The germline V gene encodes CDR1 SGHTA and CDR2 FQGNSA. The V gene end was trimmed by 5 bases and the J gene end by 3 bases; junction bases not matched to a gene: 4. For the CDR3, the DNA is TGTGCCAGCAGCAGGGACAGGGTGGACACTGAAGCTTTCTTT. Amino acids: CASSRDRVDTEAFF.

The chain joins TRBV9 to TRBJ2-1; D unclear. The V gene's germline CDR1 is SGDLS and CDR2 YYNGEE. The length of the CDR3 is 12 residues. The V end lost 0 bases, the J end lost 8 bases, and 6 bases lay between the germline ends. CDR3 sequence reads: CASSVATDEQFF. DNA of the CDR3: TGTGCCAGCAGCGTAGCTACGGATGAGCAGTTCTTC.

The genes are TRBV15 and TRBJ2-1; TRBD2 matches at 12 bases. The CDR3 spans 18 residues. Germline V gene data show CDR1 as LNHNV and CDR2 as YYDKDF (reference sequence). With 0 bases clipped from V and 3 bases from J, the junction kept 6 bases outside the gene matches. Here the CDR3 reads CATSRERLAGGIYNEQFF. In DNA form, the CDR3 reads TGTGCCACCAGCAGAGAGCGGCTAGCGGGAGGGATCTACAATGAGCAGTTCTTC.

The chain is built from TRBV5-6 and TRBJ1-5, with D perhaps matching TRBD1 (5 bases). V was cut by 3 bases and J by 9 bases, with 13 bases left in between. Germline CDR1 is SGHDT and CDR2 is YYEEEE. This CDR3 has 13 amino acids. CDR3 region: CASSSQQVPPQHF. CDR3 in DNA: TGTGCCAGCAGCTCCCAACAGGTTCCGCCCCAGCATTTT. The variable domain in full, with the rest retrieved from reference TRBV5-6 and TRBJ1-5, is DAGVTQSPTHLIKTRGQQVTLRCSPKSGHDTVSWYQQALGQGPQFIFQYYEEEERQRGNFPDRFSGHQFPNYSSELNVNALLLGDSALYLCASSSQQVPPQHFGDGTRLSIL.

In DNA form, the CDR3 reads TGTGCCAGCAGCACCACCCTTAGTCAGGGAACTGGAAACACCATATATTTT. It specifies CASSTTLSQGTGNTIYF. V gene TRBV5-5 combines with J gene TRBJ1-3; a weak D match, TRBD1 (5 bases). Germline-derived CDR1 and CDR2 are SGHKS and YYEKEE (reference sequence). The CDR3 contains 17 residues. V was shortened by 4 bases and J by 2 bases, with 19 bases between the two germline ends.

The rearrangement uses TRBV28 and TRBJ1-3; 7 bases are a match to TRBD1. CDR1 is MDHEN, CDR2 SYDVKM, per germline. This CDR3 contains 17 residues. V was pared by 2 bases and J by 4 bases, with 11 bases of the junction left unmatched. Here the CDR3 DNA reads TGTGCCAGCAGTTTAGGTAGGGGGCGATCAGGAGGAAACACCATATATTTT. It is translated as CASSLGRGRSGGNTIYF.

CDR3 nucleotides: TGTGCCGCCGCGGGGGGGGGTGGTGAAAAACTGTTTTTT. As protein: CAAAGGGGEKLFF. The chain is built from TRBV15 and TRBJ1-4; weak D call: TRBD1 (5 bases). The germline V gene encodes CDR1 LNHNV and CDR2 YYDKDF (reference sequence). Trimming took off 11 bases at V and 7 bases at J, with 17 bases between the two ends. This CDR3 has 13 amino acids.

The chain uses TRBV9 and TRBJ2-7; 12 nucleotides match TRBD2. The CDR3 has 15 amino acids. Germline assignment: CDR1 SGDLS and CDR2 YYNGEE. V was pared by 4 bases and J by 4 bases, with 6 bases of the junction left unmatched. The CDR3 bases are TGTGCCAGCAGCCCCCTGGGGACTAGCGGGTACGAGCAGTACTTC. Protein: CASSPLGTSGYEQYF.

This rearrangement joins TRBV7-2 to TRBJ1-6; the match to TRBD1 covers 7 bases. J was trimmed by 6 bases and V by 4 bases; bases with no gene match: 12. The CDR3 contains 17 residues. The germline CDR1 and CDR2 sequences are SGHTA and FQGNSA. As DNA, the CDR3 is TGTGCCAGCAGCTCCCCGACAGGGCCGGGCTCTAATTCACCCCTCCACTTT. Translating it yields CASSSPTGPGSNSPLHF.

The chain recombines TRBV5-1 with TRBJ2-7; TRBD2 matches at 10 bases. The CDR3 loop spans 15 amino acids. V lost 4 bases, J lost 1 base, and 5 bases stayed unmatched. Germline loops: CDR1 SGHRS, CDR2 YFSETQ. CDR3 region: CASSRTSGGSYEQYF. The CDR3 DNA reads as TGCGCCAGCAGCCGGACTAGCGGAGGGTCCTACGAGCAGTACTTC.

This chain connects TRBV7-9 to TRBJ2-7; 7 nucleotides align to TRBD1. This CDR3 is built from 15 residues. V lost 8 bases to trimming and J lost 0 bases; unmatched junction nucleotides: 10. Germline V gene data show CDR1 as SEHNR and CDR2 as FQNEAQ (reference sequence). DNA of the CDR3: TGTGCCAGCCAGGAAGGGACAGCGAGCTCCTACGAGCAGTACTTC. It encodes CASQEGTASSYEQYF.